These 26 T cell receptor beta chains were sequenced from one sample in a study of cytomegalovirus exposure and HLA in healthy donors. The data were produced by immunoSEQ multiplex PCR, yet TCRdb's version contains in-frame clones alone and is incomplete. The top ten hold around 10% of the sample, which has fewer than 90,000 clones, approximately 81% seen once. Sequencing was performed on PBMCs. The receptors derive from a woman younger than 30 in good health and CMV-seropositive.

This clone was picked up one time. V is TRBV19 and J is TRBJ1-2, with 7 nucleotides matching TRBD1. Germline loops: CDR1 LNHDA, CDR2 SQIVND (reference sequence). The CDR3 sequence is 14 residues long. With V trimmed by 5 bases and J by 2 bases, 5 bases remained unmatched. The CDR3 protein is CASSAGTANYGYTF. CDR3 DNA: TGTGCCAGTAGTGCGGGGACAGCGAACTATGGCTACACCTTC.

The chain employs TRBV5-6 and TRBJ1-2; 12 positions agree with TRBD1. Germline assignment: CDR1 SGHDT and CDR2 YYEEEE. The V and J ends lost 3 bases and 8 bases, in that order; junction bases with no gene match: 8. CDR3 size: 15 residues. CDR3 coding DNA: TGTGCCAGCAGCTGGGGACAGGGGGCGTTTGGGGGCTACACCTTC. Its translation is CASSWGQGAFGGYTF.

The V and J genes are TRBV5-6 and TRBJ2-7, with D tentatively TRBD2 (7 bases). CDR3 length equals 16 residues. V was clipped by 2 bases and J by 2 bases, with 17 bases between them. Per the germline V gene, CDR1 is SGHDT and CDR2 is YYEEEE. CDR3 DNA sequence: TGTGCCAGCAGCTTCGGGGGGCCCGACCTCCCCTACGAGCAGTACTTC. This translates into CASSFGGPDLPYEQYF.

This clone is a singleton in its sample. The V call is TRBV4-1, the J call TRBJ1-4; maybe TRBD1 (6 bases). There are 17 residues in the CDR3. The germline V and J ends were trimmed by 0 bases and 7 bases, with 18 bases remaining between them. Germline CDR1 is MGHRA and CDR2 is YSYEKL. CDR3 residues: CASSQDGTQVAGEKLFF. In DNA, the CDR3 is TGCGCCAGCAGCCAAGACGGGACACAGGTGGCGGGTGAAAAACTGTTTTTT.

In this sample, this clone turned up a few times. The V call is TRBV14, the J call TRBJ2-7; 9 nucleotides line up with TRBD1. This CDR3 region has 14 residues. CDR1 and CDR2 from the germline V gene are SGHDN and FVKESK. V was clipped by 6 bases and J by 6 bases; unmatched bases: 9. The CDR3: CASRTGTGRSEQYF. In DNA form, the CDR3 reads TGTGCCAGCAGAACCGGGACAGGGCGAAGCGAGCAGTACTTC.

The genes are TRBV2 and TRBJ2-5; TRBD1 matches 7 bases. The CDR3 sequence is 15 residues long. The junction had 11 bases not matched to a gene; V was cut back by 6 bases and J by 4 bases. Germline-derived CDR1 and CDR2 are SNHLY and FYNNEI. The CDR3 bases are TGTGCCAGCAGCGTCAACCAAGGGGGCCCAGAGACCCAGTACTTC. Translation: CASSVNQGGPETQYF.

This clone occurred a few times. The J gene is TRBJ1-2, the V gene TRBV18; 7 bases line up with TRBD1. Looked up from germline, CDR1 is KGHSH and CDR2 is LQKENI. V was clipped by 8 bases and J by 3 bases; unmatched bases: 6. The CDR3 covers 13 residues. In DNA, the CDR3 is TGTGCCAGCGCAACTACAGGGGACTATGGCTACACCTTC. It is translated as CASATTGDYGYTF.

The chain's CDR3 is CASSLGGQGAQYF. The CDR3 DNA reads as TGTGCCAGCAGCTTAGGGGGACAAGGCGCGCAGTACTTC. The J gene is TRBJ2-7, the V gene TRBV11-2, with D tentatively TRBD1 (6 bases). The CDR3 length is 13 residues. Germline values: CDR1 SGHAT, CDR2 FQNNGV. Trimming removed 1 base at V and 9 bases at J, with 13 bases between.

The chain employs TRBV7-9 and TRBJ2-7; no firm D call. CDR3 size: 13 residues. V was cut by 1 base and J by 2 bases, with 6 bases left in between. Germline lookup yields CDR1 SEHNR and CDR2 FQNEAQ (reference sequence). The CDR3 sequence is CASSLDGPYEQYF. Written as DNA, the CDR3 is TGTGCCAGCAGCTTAGATGGCCCCTACGAGCAGTACTTC.

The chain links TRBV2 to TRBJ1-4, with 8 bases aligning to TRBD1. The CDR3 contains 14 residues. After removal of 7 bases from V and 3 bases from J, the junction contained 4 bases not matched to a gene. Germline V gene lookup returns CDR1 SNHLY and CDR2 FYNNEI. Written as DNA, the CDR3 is TGTGCCAGCACGGACAGGGCGGCTAATGAAAAACTGTTTTTT. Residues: CASTDRAANEKLFF. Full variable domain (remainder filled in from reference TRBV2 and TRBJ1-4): EPEVTQTPSHQVTQMGQEVILRCVPISNHLYFYWYRQILGQKVEFLVSFYNNEISEKSEIFDDQFSVERPDGSNFTLKIRSTKLEDSAMYFCASTDRAANEKLFFGSGTQLSVL.

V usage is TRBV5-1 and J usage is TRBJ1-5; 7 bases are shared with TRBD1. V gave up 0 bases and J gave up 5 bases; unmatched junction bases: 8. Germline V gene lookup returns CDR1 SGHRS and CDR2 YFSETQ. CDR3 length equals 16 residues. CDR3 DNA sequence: TGCGCCAGCAGCTTGGACGGACAGGCTGAGGATCAGCCCCAGCATTTT. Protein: CASSLDGQAEDQPQHF.

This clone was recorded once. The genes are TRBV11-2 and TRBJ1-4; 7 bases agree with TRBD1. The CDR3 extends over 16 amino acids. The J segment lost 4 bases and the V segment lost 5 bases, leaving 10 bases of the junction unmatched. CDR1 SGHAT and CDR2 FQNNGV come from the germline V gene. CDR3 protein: CASSELGQAFNEKLFF. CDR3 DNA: TGTGCCAGCAGCGAATTAGGACAGGCCTTTAATGAAAAACTGTTTTTT.

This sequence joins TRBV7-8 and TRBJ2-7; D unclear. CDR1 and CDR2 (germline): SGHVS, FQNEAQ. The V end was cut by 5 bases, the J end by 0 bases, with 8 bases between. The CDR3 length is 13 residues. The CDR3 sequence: CASSASYSYEQYF. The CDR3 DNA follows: TGTGCCAGCAGCGCCTCCTACTCCTACGAGCAGTACTTC.

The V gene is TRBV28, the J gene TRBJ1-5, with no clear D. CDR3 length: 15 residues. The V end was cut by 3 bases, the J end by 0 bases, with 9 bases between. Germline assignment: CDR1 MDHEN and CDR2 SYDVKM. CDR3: CASSFGGHSNQPQHF. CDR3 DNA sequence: TGTGCCAGCAGTTTTGGCGGCCATAGCAATCAGCCCCAGCATTTT. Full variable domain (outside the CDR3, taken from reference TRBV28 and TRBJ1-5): DVKVTQSSRYLVKRTGEKVFLECVQDMDHENMFWYRQDPGLGLRLIYFSYDVKMKEKGDIPEGYSVSREKKERFSLILESASTNQTSMYLCASSFGGHSNQPQHFGDGTRLSIL.

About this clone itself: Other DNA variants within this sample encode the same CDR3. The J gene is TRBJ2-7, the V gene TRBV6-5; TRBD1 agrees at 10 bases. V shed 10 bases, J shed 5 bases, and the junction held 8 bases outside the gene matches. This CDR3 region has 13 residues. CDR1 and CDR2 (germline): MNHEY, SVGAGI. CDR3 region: CATRRDRGHEQYF. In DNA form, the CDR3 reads TGTGCCACCCGGAGGGACAGGGGCCACGAGCAGTACTTC.

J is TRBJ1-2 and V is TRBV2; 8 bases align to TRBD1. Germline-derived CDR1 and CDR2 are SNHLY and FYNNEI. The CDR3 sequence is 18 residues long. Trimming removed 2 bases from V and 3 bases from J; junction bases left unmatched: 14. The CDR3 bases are TGTGCCAGCAGTGAAACACTCCCTCAGGGGGCCGCGGACTATGGCTACACCTTC. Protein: CASSETLPQGAADYGYTF.

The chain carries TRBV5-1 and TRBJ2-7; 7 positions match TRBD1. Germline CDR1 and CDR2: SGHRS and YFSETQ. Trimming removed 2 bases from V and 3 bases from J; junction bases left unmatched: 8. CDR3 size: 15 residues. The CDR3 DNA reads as TGCGCCAGCAGCTTCCCCGGGACAGAACGCTACGAGCAGTACTTC. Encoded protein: CASSFPGTERYEQYF. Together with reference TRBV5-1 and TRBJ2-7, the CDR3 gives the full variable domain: KAGVTQTPRYLIKTRGQQVTLSCSPISGHRSVSWYQQTPGQGLQFLFEYFSETQRNKGNFPGRFSGRQFSNSRSEMNVSTLELGDSALYLCASSFPGTERYEQYFGPGTRLTVT.

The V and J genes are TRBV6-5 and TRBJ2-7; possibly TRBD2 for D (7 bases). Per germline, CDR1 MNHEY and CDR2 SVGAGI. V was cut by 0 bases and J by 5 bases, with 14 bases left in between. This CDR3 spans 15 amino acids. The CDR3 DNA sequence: TGTGCCAGCAGTTACTCCGAGGAGGGGGGGGACGAGCAGTACTTC. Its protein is CASSYSEEGGDEQYF.

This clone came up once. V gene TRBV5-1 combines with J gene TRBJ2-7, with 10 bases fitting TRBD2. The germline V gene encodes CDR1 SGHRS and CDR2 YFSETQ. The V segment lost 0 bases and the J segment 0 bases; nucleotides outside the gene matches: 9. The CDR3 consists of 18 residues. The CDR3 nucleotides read TGCGCCAGCAGCTTGGCCGCTAGCGGGAGTACACTCTCCTACGAGCAGTACTTC. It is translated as CASSLAASGSTLSYEQYF.

CDR3 nucleotide sequence: TGTGCCAGTAGTATCGGGACAAATAATTCACCCCTCCACTTT. As protein: CASSIGTNNSPLHF. The V call is TRBV19, the J call TRBJ1-6; weak D call: TRBD1 (6 bases). Germline V lookup: CDR1 LNHDA, CDR2 SQIVND (reference sequence). V was clipped by 3 bases and J by 5 bases, with 8 bases between them. CDR3 size: 14 residues.

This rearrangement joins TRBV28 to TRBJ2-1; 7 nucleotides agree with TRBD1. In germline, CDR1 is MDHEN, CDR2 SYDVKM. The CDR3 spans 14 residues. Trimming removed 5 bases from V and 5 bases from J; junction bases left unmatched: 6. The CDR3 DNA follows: TGTGCCAGCAGTCCGGGACAGCTAAACAATGAGCAGTTCTTC. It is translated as CASSPGQLNNEQFF.

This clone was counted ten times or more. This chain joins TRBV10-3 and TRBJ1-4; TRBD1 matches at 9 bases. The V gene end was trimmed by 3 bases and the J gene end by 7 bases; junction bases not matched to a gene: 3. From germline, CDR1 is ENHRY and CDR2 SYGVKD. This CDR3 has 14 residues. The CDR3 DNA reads TGTGCCATCAGTGAATGGGACAGGGCTGAAAAACTGTTTTTT. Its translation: CAISEWDRAEKLFF.

The CDR3, as DNA: TGTGCCATCAGTTACAACAGGGGGCAAACCGGGGAGCTGTTTTTT. Its translation is CAISYNRGQTGELFF. The chain combines TRBV10-3 with TRBJ2-2; 9 bases line up with TRBD1. CDR1 and CDR2 from the germline V gene are ENHRY and SYGVKD. The CDR3 has 15 residues. V gave up 5 bases and J gave up 5 bases; unmatched junction bases: 6.

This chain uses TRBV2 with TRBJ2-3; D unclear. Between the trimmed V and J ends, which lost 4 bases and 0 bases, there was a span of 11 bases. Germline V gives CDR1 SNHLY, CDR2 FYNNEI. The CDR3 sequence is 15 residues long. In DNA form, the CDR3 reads TGTGCCAGCAGTGCCCAAAGCTTTAGCACAGATACGCAGTATTTT. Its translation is CASSAQSFSTDTQYF.

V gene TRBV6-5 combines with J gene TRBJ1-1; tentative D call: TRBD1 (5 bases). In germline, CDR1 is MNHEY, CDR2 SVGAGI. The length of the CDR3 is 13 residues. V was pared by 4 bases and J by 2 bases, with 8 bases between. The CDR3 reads CASSLQVNTEAFF. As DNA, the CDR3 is TGTGCCAGCAGTTTACAGGTTAACACTGAAGCTTTCTTT.

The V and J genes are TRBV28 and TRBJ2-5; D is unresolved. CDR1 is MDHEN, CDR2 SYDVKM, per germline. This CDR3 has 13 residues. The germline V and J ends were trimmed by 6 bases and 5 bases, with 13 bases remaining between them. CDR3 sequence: CASRSTGDETQYF. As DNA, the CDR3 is TGTGCCAGCAGGTCCACGGGTGATGAGACCCAGTACTTC.